This record concerns one T cell receptor (beta chain) sequence. The data were taken from a study of technical replicates of blood from several donors. Generated by immunoSEQ multiplex PCR, the TCRdb table keeps only in-frame clones and is missing some. The sample includes tens of thousands of clones, about 90% of them seen just once. The V end lost 4 bases, the J end lost 4 bases, and 15 bases lay between the germline ends. The CDR3 totals 16 residues. CDR1 is SGDLS, CDR2 YYNGEE, per germline. What was sequenced was PBMCs. This receptor was obtained from a human donor in good health. Some clones in this sample may be carry-over from other donors' samples. The V call is TRBV9, the J call TRBJ2-6; D perhaps matches TRBD2 (5 bases). Here the CDR3 reads CASSRPRGMGANVLTF. The CDR3 DNA is TGTGCCAGCAGCCGCCCTCGGGGAATGGGGGCCAACGTCCTGACTTTC.